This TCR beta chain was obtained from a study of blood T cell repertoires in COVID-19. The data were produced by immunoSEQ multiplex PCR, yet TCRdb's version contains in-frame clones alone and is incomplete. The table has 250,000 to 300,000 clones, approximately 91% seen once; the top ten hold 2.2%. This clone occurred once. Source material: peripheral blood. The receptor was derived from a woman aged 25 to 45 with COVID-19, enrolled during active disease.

DNA of the CDR3: TGTGCCAGCACCCAAGGGGGAAATGAGCAGTTCTTC. Its protein is CASTQGGNEQFF. The chain recombines TRBV28 with TRBJ2-1; tentative D call: TRBD1 (6 bases). V lost 7 bases to trimming and J lost 7 bases, with 11 bases between them. The CDR3 has 12 amino acids. Germline-derived CDR1 and CDR2 are MDHEN and SYDVKM.